A selection of T cell receptor beta chains follows, all from one sample in a study of blood T cell repertoires in COVID-19. TCRdb's copy holds only in-frame clones and misses some; the assay was immunoSEQ multiplex PCR. This table has 200,000 to 250,000 clones, 75% to 85% appearing once. The specimen was peripheral blood. These receptors were taken from a woman aged 65 to 85 with COVID-19, enrolled during active disease. The CDR3 runs from the conserved cysteine through the conserved F or W. A D gene is named only where the DNA matches it firmly. Rows give clone size only sometimes, using once, few, many, or a class for an expanded clone.

CDR3 length	D gene	V gene	J gene	clone size	CDR3 DNA	CDR3 protein
12	-	TRBV11-2	TRBJ1-1	-	TGTGCCAGCAGCTTCTACGGGGGAGAAGCTTTCTTT	CASSFYGGEAFF
14	-	TRBV6-4	TRBJ2-1	-	TGTGCCAGCAGTGACTCGGGCGGGATCAATGAGCAGTTCTTC	CASSDSGGINEQFF
13	-	TRBV30	TRBJ2-7	-	TGTGCCTGGACCCCCGACACCACCTACGAGCAGTACTTC	CAWTPDTTYEQYF
13	-	TRBV12-3/TRBV12-4	TRBJ1-2	-	TGTGCCAGCAGTTTTGGAGGGATCTATGGCTACACCTTC	CASSFGGIYGYTF
15	-	TRBV6-5	TRBJ2-2	-	TGTGCCAGCAGGGACCAACAGGGGAGGCACGGGGAGCTGTTTTTT	CASRDQQGRHGELFF
15	TRBD1	TRBV5-1	TRBJ1-1	-	TGCGCCAGCAGCTCAGGGGGCCACGGGAACACTGAAGCTTTCTTT	CASSSGGHGNTEAFF
11	-	TRBV5-4	TRBJ2-3	-	TGTGCCAGCAGCTTTCTGGATACGCAGTATTTT	CASSFLDTQYF
15	-	TRBV5-4	TRBJ1-2	-	TGTGCCAGCAGCTTAAGCGGACGGAAGATTGATGGCTACACCTTC	CASSLSGRKIDGYTF
16	-	TRBV10-3	TRBJ2-7	-	TGTGCCATCAGTGACACACGGGACACGAGCTCCTACGAGCAGTACTTC	CAISDTRDTSSYEQYF
15	TRBD1	TRBV6-5	TRBJ1-4	-	TGTGCCAGCCACCGTGGGGGACAGGGAGGTGAAAAACTGTTTTTT	CASHRGGQGGEKLFF
15	-	TRBV5-1	TRBJ1-4	once	TGCGCCAGCAGCTTGGAGGGAGCAACTAATGAAAAACTGTTTTTT	CASSLEGATNEKLFF
15	TRBD1	TRBV7-8	TRBJ1-2	-	TGTGCCAGCAGCTTAAGGCCGACAGGGGAGTATGGCTACACCTTC	CASSLRPTGEYGYTF
17	-	TRBV6-6	TRBJ1-3	-	TGTGCCAGCAGTCCTATTGACAGACCATACTCTGGAAACACCATATATTTT	CASSPIDRPYSGNTIYF
15	-	TRBV6-2/TRBV6-3	TRBJ1-4	-	TGTGCCAGCAGTTCACAGACCCGGTGGGCCGAAAAACTGTTTTTT	CASSSQTRWAEKLFF
13	-	TRBV6-2/TRBV6-3	TRBJ1-6	many	TGTGCCAGCAGTTACTATCCCGATCAGCCCCTCCACTTT	CASSYYPDQPLHF
14	-	TRBV4-3	TRBJ2-7	-	TGCGCCAGCAGCCAAGTCCTGGGCTCCATCGAGCAGTACTTC	CASSQVLGSIEQYF
14	TRBD1	TRBV5-1	TRBJ1-2	few	TGCGCCAGCAGCTTGGGACAGGGGCGGGATGGCTACACCTTC	CASSLGQGRDGYTF
15	-	TRBV19	TRBJ1-3	-	TGTGCCAGTAGTCCCCGGAGGGTCTCTGGAAACACCATATATTTT	CASSPRRVSGNTIYF
18	-	TRBV19	TRBJ2-7	-	TGTGCCAGTAGTATTCGACAGATACTACCGACTGCCTCCTACGAGCAGTACTTC	CASSIRQILPTASYEQYF
14	-	TRBV19	TRBJ1-4	-	TGTGCCAGTAGTATTTTATCGACTAATGAAAAACTGTTTTTT	CASSILSTNEKLFF
18	TRBD1	TRBV23-1	TRBJ2-2	-	TGCGCCAGCAGTCAACGGGACAGTGAGGCGACGCTCACCGGGGAGCTGTTTTTT	CASSQRDSEATLTGELFF
15	TRBD1	TRBV5-5	TRBJ1-5	-	TGTGCCAGCAGCGGACAGGGGGCAAGCAATCAGCCCCAGCATTTT	CASSGQGASNQPQHF
14	TRBD1	TRBV28	TRBJ1-4	-	TGTGCCAGCAGTTTGACAGGGACATCTGAAAAACTGTTTTTT	CASSLTGTSEKLFF
14	TRBD1	TRBV18	TRBJ1-6	few	TGTGCCAGCTCACCAAACAGGGGCGATTCACCCCTCCACTTT	CASSPNRGDSPLHF
15	-	TRBV19	TRBJ1-4	-	TGTGCCAGTAATGATAGGGGGGGTTCCTATGAAAAACTGTTTTTT	CASNDRGGSYEKLFF
17	TRBD1	TRBV7-8	TRBJ2-1	once	TGTGCCAGCAGCTTAGTCGAGAGGGGGCTTGGGTACAATGAGCAGTTCTTC	CASSLVERGLGYNEQFF
16	TRBD2	TRBV4-2	TRBJ2-2	-	TGTGCCAGCAGCCAAGCAAGCGGGATGAACACCGGGGAGCTGTTTTTT	CASSQASGMNTGELFF
14	TRBD1	TRBV7-2	TRBJ1-1	once	TGTGCCAGCAGCGTACAGGGGGTGGACACTGAAGCTTTCTTT	CASSVQGVDTEAFF
17	TRBD1	TRBV19	TRBJ1-6	-	TGTGCCAGTAGTACGGGACAGGGGATGACCTATAATTCACCCCTCCACTTT	CASSTGQGMTYNSPLHF
15	-	TRBV21-1	TRBJ2-2	-	TGTGCCAGCACCCGACTAGCGGGAGCCACCGGGGAGCTGTTTTTT	CASTRLAGATGELFF
13	TRBD1	TRBV5-6	TRBJ2-5	-	TGTGCCAGCAGCGCGACAGGGATAGAGACCCAGTACTTC	CASSATGIETQYF
15	TRBD1	TRBV28	TRBJ1-2	-	TGTGCCAGCAGTGTTCCTCTGGACAGGGCCTATGGCTACACCTTC	CASSVPLDRAYGYTF